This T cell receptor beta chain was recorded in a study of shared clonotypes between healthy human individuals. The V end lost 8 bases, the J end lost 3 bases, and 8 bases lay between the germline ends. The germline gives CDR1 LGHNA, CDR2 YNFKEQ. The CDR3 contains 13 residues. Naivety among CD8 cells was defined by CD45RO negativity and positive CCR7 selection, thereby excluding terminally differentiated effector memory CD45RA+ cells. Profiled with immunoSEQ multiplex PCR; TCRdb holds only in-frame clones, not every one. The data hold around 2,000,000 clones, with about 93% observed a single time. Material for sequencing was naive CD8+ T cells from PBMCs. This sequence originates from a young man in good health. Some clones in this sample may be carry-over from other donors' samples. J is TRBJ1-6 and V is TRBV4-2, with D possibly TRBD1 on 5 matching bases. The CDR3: CASGGNYNSPLHF. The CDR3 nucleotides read TGTGCCAGCGGGGGGAACTATAATTCACCCCTCCACTTT.